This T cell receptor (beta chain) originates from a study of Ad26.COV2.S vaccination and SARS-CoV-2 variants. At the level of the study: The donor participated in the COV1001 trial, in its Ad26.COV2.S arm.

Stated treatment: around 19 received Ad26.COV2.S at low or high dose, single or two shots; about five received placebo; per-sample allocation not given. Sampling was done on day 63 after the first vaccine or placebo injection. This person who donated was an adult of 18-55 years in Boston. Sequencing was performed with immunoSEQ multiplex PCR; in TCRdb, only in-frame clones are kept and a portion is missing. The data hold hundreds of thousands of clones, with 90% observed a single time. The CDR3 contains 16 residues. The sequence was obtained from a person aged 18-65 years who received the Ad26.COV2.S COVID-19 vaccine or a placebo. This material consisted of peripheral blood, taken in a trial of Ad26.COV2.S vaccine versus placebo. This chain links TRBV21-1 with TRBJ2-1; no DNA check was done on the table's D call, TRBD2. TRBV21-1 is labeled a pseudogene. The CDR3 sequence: CASSCPLAGGYNEQFF. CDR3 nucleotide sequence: TGTGCCAGCAGCTGCCCCTTAGCGGGGGGTTACAATGAGCAGTTCTTC.